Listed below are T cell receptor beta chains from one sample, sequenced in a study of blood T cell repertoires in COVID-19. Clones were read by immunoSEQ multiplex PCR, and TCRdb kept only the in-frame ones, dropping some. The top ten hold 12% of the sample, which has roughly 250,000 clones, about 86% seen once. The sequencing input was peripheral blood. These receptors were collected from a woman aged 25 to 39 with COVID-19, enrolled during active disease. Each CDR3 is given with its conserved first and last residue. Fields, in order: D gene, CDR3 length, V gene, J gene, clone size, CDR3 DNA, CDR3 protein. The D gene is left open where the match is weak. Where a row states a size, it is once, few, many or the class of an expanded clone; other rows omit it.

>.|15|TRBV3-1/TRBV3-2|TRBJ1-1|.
TGTGCCAGCAGCCAAGGGCAGGTTTTGAACACTGAAGCTTTCTTT
CASSQGQVLNTEAFF
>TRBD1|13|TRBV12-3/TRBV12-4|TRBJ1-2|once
TGTGCCAGCAGTTTCGGACAGGGCTTCGGCTACACCTTC
CASSFGQGFGYTF
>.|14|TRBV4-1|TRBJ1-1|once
TGCGCCAGCAGCTCCCCAGTGATGAACACTGAAGCTTTCTTT
CASSSPVMNTEAFF
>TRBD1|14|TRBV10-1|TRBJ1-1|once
TGCGCCAGCAGTACTCGGACAGGACGGACTGAAGCTTTCTTT
CASSTRTGRTEAFF
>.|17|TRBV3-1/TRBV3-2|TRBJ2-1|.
TGTGCCAGCAGCCAAGGTTTTGCGACGGGTTACGTAAATGAGCAGTTCTTC
CASSQGFATGYVNEQFF
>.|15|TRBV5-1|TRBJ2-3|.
TGCGCCAGCAGCTTGGAGCAGGCGAGCACAGATACGCAGTATTTT
CASSLEQASTDTQYF
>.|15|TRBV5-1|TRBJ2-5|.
TGCGCCAGCAGCTTGTTTCCTAGCGAGGCGGAGACCCAGTACTTC
CASSLFPSEAETQYF
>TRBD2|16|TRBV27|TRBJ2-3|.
TGTGCCAGCAGTATAATTAGCGGGGGGGCCACAGATACGCAGTATTTT
CASSIISGGATDTQYF
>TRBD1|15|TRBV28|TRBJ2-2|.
TGTGCCAGCAGTTTAGGCGCAGGGGGCCGCGGGGAGCTGTTTTTT
CASSLGAGGRGELFF
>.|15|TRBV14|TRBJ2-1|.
TGTGCCAGCAGCCCTAAGACAGGTGGACGTGATGAGCAGTTCTTC
CASSPKTGGRDEQFF
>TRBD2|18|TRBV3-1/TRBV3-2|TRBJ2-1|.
TGTGCCAGCAGCCCGGGGACTAGCGGGGGCGATCGCTACAATGAGCAGTTCTTC
CASSPGTSGGDRYNEQFF
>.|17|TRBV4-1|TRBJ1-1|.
TGCGCCAGCAGCCCCAGACAGGTGCCTCGGGGGAACACTGAAGCTTTCTTT
CASSPRQVPRGNTEAFF
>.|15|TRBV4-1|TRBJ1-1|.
TGCGCCAGCAGCCAAGACGGCGGGGGTGGGACTGAAGCTTTCTTT
CASSQDGGGGTEAFF
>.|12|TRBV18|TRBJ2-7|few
TGTGCCAGCTCAACGGGCTCCTACGAGCAGTACTTC
CASSTGSYEQYF
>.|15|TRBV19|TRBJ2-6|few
TGTGCCAGTAGTATAGGGGGCCCTGGGGCCAACGTCCTGACTTTC
CASSIGGPGANVLTF
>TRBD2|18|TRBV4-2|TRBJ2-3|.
TGTGCCAGCAGTCCAAGAGCTCAGAGCGGGGGTACGACAGATACGCAGTATTTT
CASSPRAQSGGTTDTQYF
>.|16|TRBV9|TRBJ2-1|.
TGTGCCAGCAGCTCATCGATGGGGGGCTCCTACAATGAGCAGTTCTTC
CASSSSMGGSYNEQFF
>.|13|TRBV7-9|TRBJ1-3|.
TGTGCCAGCAGCTCCATGAGGGGAAACACCATATATTTT
CASSSMRGNTIYF
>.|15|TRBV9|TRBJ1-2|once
TGTGCCAGCAGCGTGGAGGGCAGAAAACACTATGGCTACACCTTC
CASSVEGRKHYGYTF
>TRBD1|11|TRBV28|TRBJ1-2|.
TGTGCCAGCAGTTGGGGACAGCGCTACACCTTC
CASSWGQRYTF
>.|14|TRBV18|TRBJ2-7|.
TGTGCCAGCTCACCAGGGAGCCAGTCCTACGAGCAGTACTTC
CASSPGSQSYEQYF
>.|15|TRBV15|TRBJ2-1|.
TGTGCCACCAGCAGAGAGGGGGGTTCGTACAATGAGCAGTTCTTC
CATSREGGSYNEQFF
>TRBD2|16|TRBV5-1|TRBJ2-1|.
TGCGCCAGCAGCTTGGTAGCGGGGGGCCGCTTCAATGAGCAGTTCTTC
CASSLVAGGRFNEQFF
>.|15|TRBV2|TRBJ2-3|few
TGTGCCAGCAGTGAACGCGGGGTTGCACAGCATACGCAGTATTTT
CASSERGVAQHTQYF
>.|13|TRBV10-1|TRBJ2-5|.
TGCGCCAGCAGTGTCGGGGGAGAAGAGACCCAGTACTTC
CASSVGGEETQYF
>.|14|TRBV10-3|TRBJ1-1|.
TGTGCCATCAGTGTGAACAGGGAAGATACTGAAGCTTTCTTT
CAISVNREDTEAFF
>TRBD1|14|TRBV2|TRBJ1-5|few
TGTGCCAGCAGTGGGGGACAGGGGTTAGAGCCCCAGCATTTT
CASSGGQGLEPQHF
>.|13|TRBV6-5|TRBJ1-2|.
TGTGCCGTACAAGGGGCGCGGACCTATGGCTACACCTTC
CAVQGARTYGYTF
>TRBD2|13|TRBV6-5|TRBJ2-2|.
TGTGCCAGTCGCAAGGGAGGGACTGGGGAGCTGTTTTTT
CASRKGGTGELFF
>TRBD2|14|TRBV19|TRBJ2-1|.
TGTGCCAGTAGCCCCGGGGGGGCGGACAATGAGCAGTTCTTC
CASSPGGADNEQFF
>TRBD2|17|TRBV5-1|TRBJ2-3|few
TGCGCCAGCAGCATCTTCCTAGCGGGGGGTCCCACAGATACGCAGTATTTT
CASSIFLAGGPTDTQYF
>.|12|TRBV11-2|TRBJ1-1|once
TGTGCCAGCAGCCTATGGAACACTGAAGCTTTCTTT
CASSLWNTEAFF
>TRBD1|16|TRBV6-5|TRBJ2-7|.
TGTGCCAGCAGTTTCCAATCCGGGACAGGGGCGGGGGAGCAGTACTTC
CASSFQSGTGAGEQYF
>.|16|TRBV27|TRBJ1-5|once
TGTGCCAGCAGTTTAGTCGCAGGGGTCGGCAATCAGCCCCAGCATTTT
CASSLVAGVGNQPQHF
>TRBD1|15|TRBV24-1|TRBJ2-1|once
TGTGCCACCAGTGATGGTTCGGGACAGCGGAATGAGCAGTTCTTC
CATSDGSGQRNEQFF
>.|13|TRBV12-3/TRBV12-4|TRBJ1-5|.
TGTGCCAGCAGTCCGGGTCTGAATCAGCCCCAGCATTTT
CASSPGLNQPQHF
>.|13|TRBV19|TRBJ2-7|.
TGTGCCAGTAGTATGCTGACGGGCTACGAGCAGTACTTC
CASSMLTGYEQYF
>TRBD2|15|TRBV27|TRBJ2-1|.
TGTGCCAGCGGAACCCTAGCGGGGGGGCTTCATGAGCAGTTCTTC
CASGTLAGGLHEQFF
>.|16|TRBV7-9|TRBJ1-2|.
TGTGCCAGCAGCTTAGGGGAGGGCCCGACTATGTGGGGCTACACCTTC
CASSLGEGPTMWGYTF
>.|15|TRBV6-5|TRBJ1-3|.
TGTGCCAGCAGCGGACAGTATAACTCTGGAAACACCATATATTTT
CASSGQYNSGNTIYF
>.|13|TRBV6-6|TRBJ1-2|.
TGTGCCAGCAGTTACGGGGCGGACTATGGCTACACCTTC
CASSYGADYGYTF
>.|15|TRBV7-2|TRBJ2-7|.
TGTGCCAGCAGCCAGCAGGCAGTGACCTCCTACGAGCAGTACTTC
CASSQQAVTSYEQYF
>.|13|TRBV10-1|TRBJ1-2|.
TGCGCCAGCAGTGAGGGAGGGATTGAGGGCTACACCTTC
CASSEGGIEGYTF